This T cell receptor (beta chain) was documented in a study of blood T cells in healthy people across ages. V lost 6 bases, J lost 0 bases, and 14 bases lay in between. The CDR3 covers 15 residues. Looked up from germline, CDR1 is MGHRA and CDR2 is YSYEKL. Through a sample-barcoded 5' primer and a J-beta primer mix, a second PCR was run for roughly 7 to 11 cycles. Template switching added a 12-random-nucleotide identifier to every cDNA molecule. Samples each returned at least 3 million CDR3-containing paired-end reads. One entry per CDR3 protein results from TCRdb running MiXCR on the 5' RACE reads. The sample gives approximately 800,000 distinct CDR3 sequences, 35% to 60% of which show up once; less than 20% is in the top ten. At least 6 million PBMCs were isolated per sample.

This clonotype originated in an elderly man in good health. V and J are TRBV4-1 and TRBJ1-1; weak D call: TRBD1 (5 bases). Sequenced: blood. This CDR3 reads CASSQTGQMNTEAFF. CDR3 nucleotide sequence: TGCGCCAGCAGTCAAACGGGGCAAATGAACACTGAAGCTTTCTTT.